The 30 T cell receptor beta chains listed next were all sequenced from one sample in a study of blood T cell repertoires in COVID-19. The method was immunoSEQ multiplex PCR; TCRdb's version includes in-frame clones alone and lacks a portion of them. The table shows over 85,000 clones, with about nine tenths occurring only once. The sequencing input was peripheral blood. These receptors were collected from a human donor in a cohort sampled during active COVID-19.

This clone was found a few times. The junction shows a germline mismatch at one end, possibly a read error. The chain recombines TRBV7-7 with TRBJ2-2, with TRBD2 as a possible D gene (6 bases). The CDR3 totals 16 residues. CDR1 SSHAT and CDR2 FNYEAQ come from the germline V gene (reference sequence). CDR3 loop: CASSLESAGNTGELFF. The DNA of the CDR3 is TGTGCTAGCAGCTTAGAGTCAGCGGGGAACACCGGGGAGCTGTTTTTT.

This clone was picked up a small number of times. The chain combines TRBV19 with TRBJ1-3, with 7 bases lining up with TRBD1. J lost 0 bases, V lost 4 bases, and 9 bases had no gene match. CDR3 size: 17 residues. The germline V gene encodes CDR1 LNHDA and CDR2 SQIVND (reference sequence). The CDR3: CASSTLNRGRSGNTIYF. The CDR3 bases are TGTGCCAGTAGTACTCTTAACAGGGGACGCTCTGGAAACACCATATATTTT. Full variable domain (outside the CDR3, taken from reference TRBV19 and TRBJ1-3): DGGITQSPKYLFRKEGQNVTLSCEQNLNHDAMYWYRQDPGQGLRLIYYSQIVNDFQKGDIAEGYSVSREKKESFPLTVTSAQKNPTAFYLCASSTLNRGRSGNTIYFGEGSWLTVV.

This clone was recorded once. The genes are TRBV28 and TRBJ2-7; 7 bases fit TRBD1. The CDR3 runs to 14 residues. V lost 7 bases to trimming and J lost 0 bases; unmatched junction nucleotides: 6. Germline V gives CDR1 MDHEN, CDR2 SYDVKM. DNA of the CDR3: TGTGCCAGCACCGGGACAGAGAGCTCCTACGAGCAGTACTTC. It codes for CASTGTESSYEQYF.

The V and J genes are TRBV30 and TRBJ2-5; unclear D gene. Germline V CDR1 and CDR2: GTSNPN, SVGIG (reference sequence). This CDR3 contains 12 residues. Trimming removed 2 bases from V and 3 bases from J, with 7 bases in between. The CDR3 loop reads CAWSTSEETQYF. Here the CDR3 DNA reads TGTGCCTGGAGTACCAGCGAAGAGACCCAGTACTTC.

J is TRBJ1-4 and V is TRBV7-6; D call uncertain. The CDR3 has 19 amino acids. CDR1 is SGHVS and CDR2 is FNYEAQ in the germline V gene. V was trimmed by 1 base and J by 0 bases, leaving 18 bases between them. The DNA for the CDR3 is TGTGCCAGCAGCTTAGGGCAAGACACGCCGCCCCCAACTAATGAAAAACTGTTTTTT. This sequence encodes CASSLGQDTPPPTNEKLFF.

The chain is built from TRBV28 and TRBJ1-5, with unresolved D. V was clipped by 2 bases and J by 6 bases, with 14 bases between them. The CDR3 is 15 residues long. Germline lookup yields CDR1 MDHEN and CDR2 SYDVKM. CDR3 protein: CASSLPPGWIQPQHF. CDR3 DNA: TGTGCCAGCAGTTTACCTCCGGGATGGATTCAGCCCCAGCATTTT. The full variable domain, rest sourced from reference TRBV28 and TRBJ1-5, is DVKVTQSSRYLVKRTGEKVFLECVQDMDHENMFWYRQDPGLGLRLIYFSYDVKMKEKGDIPEGYSVSREKKERFSLILESASTNQTSMYLCASSLPPGWIQPQHFGDGTRLSIL.

The V call is TRBV5-6, the J call TRBJ2-2, with 9 bases lining up with TRBD2. CDR1 and CDR2 from the germline V gene are SGHDT and YYEEEE. V dropped 3 bases and J dropped 4; count of bases not matched to a gene: 7. The CDR3 contains 16 residues. The CDR3 spells CASSSYRREGTGELFF. Written as DNA, the CDR3 is TGTGCCAGCAGCTCTTATAGGCGGGAGGGCACCGGGGAGCTGTTTTTT.

This clone was detected a few times. The chain has TRBV7-2 and TRBJ2-7; 9 bases line up with TRBD2. In germline, CDR1 is SGHTA, CDR2 FQGNSA. There are 15 residues in the CDR3. V was clipped by 4 bases and J by 0 bases; unmatched bases: 4. The CDR3 bases are TGTGCCAGCAGCTCCCTAGCGGGGACCTCCTACGAGCAGTACTTC. It translates to CASSSLAGTSYEQYF.

The chain links TRBV28 to TRBJ1-4, with D possibly being TRBD1 (5 bases). V lost 9 bases and J lost 7, with 21 bases in between. Germline V gives CDR1 MDHEN, CDR2 SYDVKM. The CDR3 extends over 15 amino acids. As DNA, the CDR3 is TGTGCCAGTTATCCCCGAAGGGCAGGGATTGAAAAACTGTTTTTT. Translated, it gives CASYPRRAGIEKLFF. The variable domain in full, completed from reference TRBV28 and TRBJ1-4, reads DVKVTQSSRYLVKRTGEKVFLECVQDMDHENMFWYRQDPGLGLRLIYFSYDVKMKEKGDIPEGYSVSREKKERFSLILESASTNQTSMYLCASYPRRAGIEKLFFGSGTQLSVL.

This sequence joins TRBV28 and TRBJ1-3; no definite D call. Trimming cost V 4 bases and J 3 bases, with 4 bases left between them. The CDR3 covers 12 residues. In germline, CDR1 is MDHEN, CDR2 SYDVKM. CDR3 DNA sequence: TGTGCCAGCAGTTCAGATGGAAACACCATATATTTT. This sequence encodes CASSSDGNTIYF.

This clone was observed a single time. This chain connects TRBV5-3 to TRBJ1-2; D gene uncertain. TRBV5-3 qualifies as an ORF whose function is uncertain. Trimming removed 0 bases at V and 4 bases at J, with 7 bases between. This CDR3 comprises 13 residues. The CDR3 loop is CARSLGRRYGYTF. DNA of the CDR3: TGTGCCAGAAGCTTGGGGAGACGCTATGGCTACACCTTC.

J is TRBJ1-3 and V is TRBV30, with D unresolved. This CDR3 comprises 14 residues. Germline-derived CDR1 and CDR2 are GTSNPN and SVGIG (reference sequence). With 6 bases removed from V and 2 bases from J, the gap between germline ends came to 14 bases. The CDR3 is CACSHGGAGNTIYF. DNA of the CDR3: TGTGCCTGTTCCCATGGTGGAGCTGGAAACACCATATATTTT.

The genes are TRBV29-1 and TRBJ2-5; 9 bases are shared with TRBD2. The V gene's germline CDR1 is SQVTM and CDR2 ANQGSEA. The V gene end was trimmed by 3 bases and the J gene end by 5 bases; junction bases not matched to a gene: 7. The CDR3 is made up of 14 amino acids. CDR3 in amino acids: CSVEGGRAGETQYF. As DNA, the CDR3 is TGCAGCGTTGAGGGCGGGAGGGCCGGCGAGACCCAGTACTTC.

The gene calls are TRBV6-5 and TRBJ2-7; 8 bases map to TRBD2. V shed 4 bases and J 3 bases; nucleotides not matched to a gene: 11. The CDR3 is made up of 16 amino acids. Germline V gene sequence: CDR1 MNHEY, CDR2 SVGAGI. DNA of the CDR3: TGTGCCAGCAGTTCTCTGACTAGCGAGAAGCTCTACGAGCAGTACTTC. Protein sequence: CASSSLTSEKLYEQYF.

The chain links TRBV9 to TRBJ2-3, with D hard to call. Trimming pared 0 bases from V and 0 bases from J, leaving 8 bases between. The CDR3 sequence is 15 residues long. Per germline, CDR1 SGDLS and CDR2 YYNGEE. The CDR3 loop reads CASSVAGPSTDTQYF. The CDR3 DNA reads as TGTGCCAGCAGCGTAGCGGGTCCTAGCACAGATACGCAGTATTTT.

The chain has TRBV9 and TRBJ2-1; D is undetermined. Looked up from germline, CDR1 is SGDLS and CDR2 is YYNGEE. The CDR3 runs to 17 residues. Deletions cut 0 bases from V and 0 bases from J, with 13 bases between. The CDR3 sequence is CASSVGGSPSSYNEQFF. The CDR3 coding sequence is TGTGCCAGCAGCGTAGGTGGTAGCCCCAGCTCCTACAATGAGCAGTTCTTC.

The chain couples TRBV30 to TRBJ2-1, with 11 bases identical to TRBD2. With 0 bases clipped from V and 9 bases from J, the junction kept 19 bases outside the gene matches. CDR3 length equals 19 residues. Germline CDR1 GTSNPN, CDR2 SVGIG (reference sequence). CDR3 region: CAWSVKGTPSGRKLGEQFF. The CDR3 DNA reads TGTGCCTGGAGTGTAAAGGGGACCCCTAGCGGGAGGAAGCTAGGTGAGCAGTTCTTC.

This clone was recorded a few times. This chain uses TRBV7-3 with TRBJ1-2; TRBD1 matches at 9 bases. Germline loops: CDR1 SGHTA, CDR2 FQGTGA. The CDR3 runs to 14 residues. V lost 5 bases and J lost 5; bases outside the gene matches: 6. The CDR3: CASSPDRGIYGYTF. In DNA, the CDR3 is TGTGCCAGCAGCCCGGACAGGGGAATTTATGGCTACACCTTC. Drawing the rest from reference TRBV7-3 and TRBJ1-2, the complete variable domain is GAGVSQTPSNKVTEKGKYVELRCDPISGHTALYWYRQSLGQGPEFLIYFQGTGAADDSGLPNDRFFAVRPEGSVSTLKIQRTERGDSAVYLCASSPDRGIYGYTFGSGTRLTVV.

The rearrangement links TRBV28 to TRBJ2-7; 9 nucleotides align to TRBD1. The CDR3 is made up of 16 amino acids. Germline-derived CDR1 and CDR2 are MDHEN and SYDVKM. The V gene end was trimmed by 2 bases and the J gene end by 1 base; junction bases not matched to a gene: 6. As DNA, the CDR3 is TGTGCCAGCAGTTTACATGGGACAGGGAGTTCCTACGAGCAGTACTTC. Translated, it gives CASSLHGTGSSYEQYF.

The chain is built from TRBV6-6 and TRBJ1-1; TRBD1 matches at 7 bases. Trimming removed 2 bases from V and 1 base from J; junction bases left unmatched: 1. The CDR3 is 14 residues long. Per germline, CDR1 MNHNY and CDR2 SVGAGI (reference sequence). The CDR3, as DNA: TGTGCCAGCAGTTACACAGGGGAGAACACTGAAGCTTTCTTT. This gives the protein CASSYTGENTEAFF.

The chain links TRBV24-1 to TRBJ2-2, with D perhaps TRBD1 (5 bases). With 3 bases removed from V and 3 bases from J, the gap between germline ends came to 10 bases. The V gene's germline CDR1 is KGHDR and CDR2 SFDVKD. This CDR3 region has 15 residues. CDR3 loop: CATSDGQGYTGELFF. The CDR3 region has the DNA TGTGCCACCAGTGATGGTCAGGGCTACACCGGGGAGCTGTTTTTT.

The chain is built from TRBV24-1 and TRBJ2-1; weak D call: TRBD1 (5 bases). The V end was cut by 0 bases, the J end by 0 bases, with 11 bases between. Germline V gene sequence: CDR1 KGHDR, CDR2 SFDVKD. This CDR3 contains 17 residues. CDR3 sequence (DNA): TGTGCCACCAGTGATTTGCACACAGGTCGCTCCTACAATGAGCAGTTCTTC. This translates into CATSDLHTGRSYNEQFF.

The V and J genes are TRBV16 and TRBJ2-1; TRBD2 is a possible D gene (6 bases). The CDR3 length is 15 residues. Trimming left V 4 bases short and J 6 bases short, with 16 bases between. Germline V gene lookup returns CDR1 KGHSY and CDR2 FQNENV. The CDR3 loop reads CASSPPGAWRNEQFF. For the CDR3, the DNA is TGTGCCAGCAGCCCTCCGGGAGCTTGGCGCAATGAGCAGTTCTTC.

This sequence joins TRBV10-2 and TRBJ2-3, with a possible D match to TRBD2 (6 bases). Germline lookup yields CDR1 WSHSY and CDR2 SAAADI. The V and J ends lost 7 bases and 6 bases respectively, with 20 bases between them. The CDR3 covers 15 residues. The CDR3 DNA reads as TGCGCCAGCACCTACGACATCCCTAGCGCTGATACGCAGTATTTT. Translated, it gives CASTYDIPSADTQYF.

V and J are TRBV5-5 and TRBJ2-7; tentative D call: TRBD2 (5 bases). V dropped 1 base and J dropped 5 bases, with 7 bases sitting between them. The CDR3 has 12 residues. In germline, CDR1 is SGHKS, CDR2 YYEKEE (reference sequence). The CDR3 DNA is TGTGCCAGCAGCTTGTACGGGAACGAGCAGTACTTC. It yields the protein CASSLYGNEQYF.

This clone was recorded only once. The chain uses TRBV10-3 and TRBJ1-5; TRBD1 matches 10 bases. The V segment lost 6 bases and the J segment 3 bases; nucleotides outside the gene matches: 2. Per germline, CDR1 ENHRY and CDR2 SYGVKD. The CDR3 loop spans 14 amino acids. The CDR3 sequence is CAISRQGANQPQHF. The CDR3, as DNA: TGTGCCATCAGCCGACAGGGGGCCAATCAGCCCCAGCATTTT.

V gene TRBV11-2 combines with J gene TRBJ2-1, with D perhaps matching TRBD2 (6 bases). V was pared by 3 bases and J by 5 bases, with 14 bases between. This CDR3 is 15 amino acids long. Germline assignment: CDR1 SGHAT and CDR2 FQNNGV. CDR3 sequence reads: CASSFRTGANNEQFF. Here the CDR3 DNA reads TGTGCCAGCAGCTTTAGGACGGGAGCTAACAATGAGCAGTTCTTC.

This CDR3 is CTSSQDGQRGGDTEAFF. In DNA form, the CDR3 reads TGCACCAGCAGCCAAGACGGGCAGCGCGGGGGGGACACTGAAGCTTTCTTT. The chain is built from TRBV1 and TRBJ1-1. TRBV1 is reported as a pseudogene. CDR3 size: 17 residues.

The chain employs TRBV9 and TRBJ1-1; 9 bases are a match to TRBD1. From germline, CDR1 is SGDLS and CDR2 YYNGEE. V trimming: 4 bases; J trimming: 4 bases; junction bases outside the gene matches: 17. The CDR3 has 18 residues. In nucleotides, the CDR3 is TGTGCCAGCAGCTACATGGTCCCGGGACAGGGTTTGGGCACTGAAGCTTTCTTT. This gives the protein CASSYMVPGQGLGTEAFF.

This clone has just a few counts. The chain couples TRBV7-8 to TRBJ2-3; 9 bases line up with TRBD2. The ends lost 4 bases at V and 3 bases at J; junction bases unmatched: 8. CDR1 is SGHVS, CDR2 FQNEAQ, per germline. This CDR3 has 16 residues. CDR3 protein: CASSSLSGRGTDTQYF. In DNA, the CDR3 is TGTGCCAGCAGCTCCCTTAGCGGGAGAGGAACAGATACGCAGTATTTT.